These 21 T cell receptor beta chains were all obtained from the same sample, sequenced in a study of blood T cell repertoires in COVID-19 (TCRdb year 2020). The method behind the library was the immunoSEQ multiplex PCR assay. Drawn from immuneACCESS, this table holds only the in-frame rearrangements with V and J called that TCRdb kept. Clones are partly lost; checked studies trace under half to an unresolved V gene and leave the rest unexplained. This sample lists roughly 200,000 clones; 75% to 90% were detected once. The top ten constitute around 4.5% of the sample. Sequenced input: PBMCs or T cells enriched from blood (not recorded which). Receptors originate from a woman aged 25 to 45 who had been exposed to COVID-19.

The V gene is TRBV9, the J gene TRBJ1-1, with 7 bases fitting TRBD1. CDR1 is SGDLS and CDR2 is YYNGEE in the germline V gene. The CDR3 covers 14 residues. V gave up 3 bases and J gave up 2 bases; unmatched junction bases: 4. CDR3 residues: CASSDRQGNTEAFF. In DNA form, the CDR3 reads TGTGCCAGCAGCGACAGACAGGGAAACACTGAAGCTTTCTTT. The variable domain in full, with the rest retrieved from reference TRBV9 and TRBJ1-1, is DSGVTQTPKHLITATGQRVTLRCSPRSGDLSVYWYQQSLDQGLQFLIQYYNGEERAKGNILERFSAQQFPDLHSELNLSSLELGDSALYFCASSDRQGNTEAFFGQGTRLTVV.

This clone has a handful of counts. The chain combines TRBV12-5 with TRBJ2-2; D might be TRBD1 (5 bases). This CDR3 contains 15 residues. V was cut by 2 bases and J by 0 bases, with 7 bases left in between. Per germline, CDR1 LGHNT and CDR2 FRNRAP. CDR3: CASGLYRTNTGELFF. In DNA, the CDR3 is TGTGCTAGTGGTTTGTACAGGACGAACACCGGGGAGCTGTTTTTT. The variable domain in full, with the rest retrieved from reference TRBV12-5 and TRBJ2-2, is DARVTQTPRHKVTEMGQEVTMRCQPILGHNTVFWYRQTMMQGLELLAYFRNRAPLDDSGMPKDRFSAEMPDATLATLKIQPSEPRDSAVYFCASGLYRTNTGELFFGEGSRLTVL.

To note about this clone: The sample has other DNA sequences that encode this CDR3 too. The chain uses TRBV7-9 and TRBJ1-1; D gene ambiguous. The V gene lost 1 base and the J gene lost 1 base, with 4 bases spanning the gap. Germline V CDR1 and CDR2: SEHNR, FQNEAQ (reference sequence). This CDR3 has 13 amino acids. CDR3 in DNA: TGTGCCAGCAGCTTAGGGCAGAACACTGAAGCTTTCTTT. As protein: CASSLGQNTEAFF.

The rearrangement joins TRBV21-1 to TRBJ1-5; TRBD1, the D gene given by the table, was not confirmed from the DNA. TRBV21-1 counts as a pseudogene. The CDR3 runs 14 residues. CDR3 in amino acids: CASNTGTGDQPQHF. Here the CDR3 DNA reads TGTGCCAGCAACACCGGGACAGGGGACCAGCCCCAGCATTTT.

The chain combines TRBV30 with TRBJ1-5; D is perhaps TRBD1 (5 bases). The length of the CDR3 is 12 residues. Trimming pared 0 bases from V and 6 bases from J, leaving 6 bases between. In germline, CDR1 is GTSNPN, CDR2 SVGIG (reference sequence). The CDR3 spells CAWSVQGQPQHF. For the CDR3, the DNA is TGTGCCTGGAGTGTCCAGGGTCAGCCCCAGCATTTT.

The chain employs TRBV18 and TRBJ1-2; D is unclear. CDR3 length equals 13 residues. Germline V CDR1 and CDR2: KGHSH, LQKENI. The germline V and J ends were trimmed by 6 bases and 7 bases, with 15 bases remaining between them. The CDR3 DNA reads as TGTGCCAGCTCGGCGGGAGTTGGAGGTGGCTACACCTTC. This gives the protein CASSAGVGGGYTF.

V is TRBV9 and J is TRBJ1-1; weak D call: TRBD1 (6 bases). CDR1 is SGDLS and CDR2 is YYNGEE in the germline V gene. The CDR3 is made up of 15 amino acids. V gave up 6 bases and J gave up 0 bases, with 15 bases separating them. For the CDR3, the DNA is TGTGCCAGCACCAGACAGGCAAACATGAACACTGAAGCTTTCTTT. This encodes CASTRQANMNTEAFF.

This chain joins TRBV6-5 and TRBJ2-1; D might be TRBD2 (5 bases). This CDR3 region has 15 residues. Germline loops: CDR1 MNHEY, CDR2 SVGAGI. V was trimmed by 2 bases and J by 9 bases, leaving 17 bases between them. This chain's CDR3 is CASSYAIEGKGEQFF. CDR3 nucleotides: TGTGCCAGCAGTTACGCAATAGAGGGTAAAGGTGAGCAGTTCTTC.

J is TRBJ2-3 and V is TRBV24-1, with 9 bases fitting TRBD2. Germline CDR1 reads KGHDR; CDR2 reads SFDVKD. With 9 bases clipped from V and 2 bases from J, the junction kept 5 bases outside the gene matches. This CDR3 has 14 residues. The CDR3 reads CATRRGLATDTQYF. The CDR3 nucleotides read TGTGCCACCCGAAGGGGACTAGCCACAGATACGCAGTATTTT.

CDR3 coding DNA: TGTGCCAGCAGCTTATCAGGGGGCGGCTACAATGAGCAGTTCTTC. Translating gives CASSLSGGGYNEQFF. The chain uses TRBV7-2 and TRBJ2-1; 8 bases are shared with TRBD1. CDR1 is SGHTA, CDR2 FQGNSA, per germline. The ends lost 2 bases at V and 3 bases at J; junction bases unmatched: 3. The CDR3 consists of 15 residues.

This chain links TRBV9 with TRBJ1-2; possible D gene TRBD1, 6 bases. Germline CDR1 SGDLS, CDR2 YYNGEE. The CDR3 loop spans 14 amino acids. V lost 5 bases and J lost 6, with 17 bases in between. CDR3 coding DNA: TGTGCCAGCAGGAGGGGGTCATATCGAGATGGCTACACCTTC. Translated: CASRRGSYRDGYTF.

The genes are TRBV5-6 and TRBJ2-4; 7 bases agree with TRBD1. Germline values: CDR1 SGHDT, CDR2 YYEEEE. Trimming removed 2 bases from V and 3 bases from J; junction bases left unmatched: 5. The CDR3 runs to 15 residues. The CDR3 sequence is CASSFRGLGKNIQYF. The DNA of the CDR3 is TGTGCCAGCAGCTTCAGGGGGTTAGGCAAAAACATTCAGTACTTC.

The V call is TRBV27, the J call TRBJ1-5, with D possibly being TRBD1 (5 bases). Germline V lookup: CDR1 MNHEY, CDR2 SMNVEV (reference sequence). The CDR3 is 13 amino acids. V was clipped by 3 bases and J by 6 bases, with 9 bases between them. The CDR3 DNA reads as TGTGCCAGCAGTTTCGGAGGGGTTCAGCCCCAGCATTTT. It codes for CASSFGGVQPQHF.

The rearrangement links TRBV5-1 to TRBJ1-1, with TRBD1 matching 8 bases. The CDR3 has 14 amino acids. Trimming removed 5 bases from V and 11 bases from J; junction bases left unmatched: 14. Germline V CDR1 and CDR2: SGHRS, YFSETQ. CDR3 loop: CASSSTGDSRNAFF. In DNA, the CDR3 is TGCGCCAGCAGTTCGACAGGGGACTCTCGTAACGCTTTCTTT.

The CDR3 nucleotides read TGTGCCAGCAGTGACTCGGGCGGGGGCCTCACAGATACGCAGTATTTT. Translating it yields CASSDSGGGLTDTQYF. The chain has TRBV6-4 and TRBJ2-3, with D possibly matching TRBD2 (7 bases). The germline gives CDR1 MRHNA, CDR2 SNTAGT. The CDR3 covers 16 residues. Trimming cost V 0 bases and J 2 bases, with 12 bases left between them.

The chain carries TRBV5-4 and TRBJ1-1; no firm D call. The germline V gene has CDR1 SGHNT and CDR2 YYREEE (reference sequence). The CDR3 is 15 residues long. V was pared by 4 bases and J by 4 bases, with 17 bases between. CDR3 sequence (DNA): TGTGCCAGCAGCCACGAGCCGGGAAGGGCCACTGAAGCTTTCTTT. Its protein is CASSHEPGRATEAFF.

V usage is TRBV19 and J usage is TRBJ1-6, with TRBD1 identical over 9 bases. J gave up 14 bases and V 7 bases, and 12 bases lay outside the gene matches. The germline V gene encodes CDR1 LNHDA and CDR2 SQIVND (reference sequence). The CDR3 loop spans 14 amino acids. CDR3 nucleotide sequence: TGTGCCAGTACCCCGGACAGGGGCACCGGGGCCCTCCACTTT. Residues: CASTPDRGTGALHF.

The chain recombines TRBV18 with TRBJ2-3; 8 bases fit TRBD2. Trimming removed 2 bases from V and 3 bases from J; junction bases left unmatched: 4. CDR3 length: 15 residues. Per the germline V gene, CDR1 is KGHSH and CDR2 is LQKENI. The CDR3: CASSPNGGATDTQYF. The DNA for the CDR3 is TGTGCCAGCTCACCAAACGGGGGGGCTACAGATACGCAGTATTTT. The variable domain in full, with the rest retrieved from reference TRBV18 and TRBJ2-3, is NAGVMQNPRHLVRRRGQEARLRCSPMKGHSHVYWYRQLPEEGLKFMVYLQKENIIDESGMPKERFSAEFPKEGPSILRIQQVVRGDSAAYFCASSPNGGATDTQYFGPGTRLTVL.

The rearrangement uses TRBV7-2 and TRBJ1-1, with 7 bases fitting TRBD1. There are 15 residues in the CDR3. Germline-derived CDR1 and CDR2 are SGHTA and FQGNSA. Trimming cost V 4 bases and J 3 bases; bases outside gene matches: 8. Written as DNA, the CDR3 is TGTGCCAGCAGCTCCATAGGGGGCGCGGACACTGAAGCTTTCTTT. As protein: CASSSIGGADTEAFF. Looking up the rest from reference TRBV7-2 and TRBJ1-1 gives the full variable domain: GAGVSQSPSNKVTEKGKDVELRCDPISGHTALYWYRQSLGQGLEFLIYFQGNSAPDKSGLPSDRFSAERTGGSVSTLTIQRTQQEDSAVYLCASSSIGGADTEAFFGQGTRLTVV.

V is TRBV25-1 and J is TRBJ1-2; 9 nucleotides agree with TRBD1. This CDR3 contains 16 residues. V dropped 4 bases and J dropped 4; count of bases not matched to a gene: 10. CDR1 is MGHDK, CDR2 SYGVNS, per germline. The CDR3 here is CASSASSGTGSYGYTF. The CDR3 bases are TGTGCCAGCAGTGCCTCATCCGGGACAGGGTCCTATGGCTACACCTTC.

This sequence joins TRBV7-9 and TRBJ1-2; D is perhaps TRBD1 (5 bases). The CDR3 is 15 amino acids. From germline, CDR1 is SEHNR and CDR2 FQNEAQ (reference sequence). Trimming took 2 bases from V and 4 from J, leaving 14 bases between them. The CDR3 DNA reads TGTGCCAGCAGCTTACCCCCCCCCGGGGGCTATGGCTACACCTTC. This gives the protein CASSLPPPGGYGYTF.